These 10 T cell receptor beta chains share one sample of origin, sequenced in a study of T cell responses to AZD1222 COVID-19 vaccine. Here immunoSEQ multiplex PCR was the method, and the copy in TCRdb shows in-frame clones only, minus some. The table records roughly 150,000 clones, over 75% of them present only once. Sequences were derived from peripheral blood, sampled on day 0 of AZD1222 vaccination. The receptors shown here come from an adult in good health.

The chain couples TRBV28 to TRBJ2-6; 7 positions match TRBD1. J was trimmed by 0 bases and V by 6 bases; bases with no gene match: 20. Germline V CDR1 and CDR2: MDHEN, SYDVKM. This CDR3 is 21 amino acids long. CDR3: CASRGRQGPLGRLSGANVLTF. The DNA of the CDR3 is TGTGCCAGCAGGGGCCGACAGGGACCACTAGGACGCCTCTCTGGGGCCAACGTCCTGACTTTC.

A word on this clone: The junction and the germline gene differ at one end; a read error may be behind it. This chain joins TRBV16 and TRBJ1-2; no firm D call. The CDR3 length is 10 residues. Germline lookup yields CDR1 KGHSY and CDR2 FQNENV. The CDR3 sequence is CASSQVLKNF. CDR3 sequence (DNA): TGTGCCAGCAGCCAGGTTCTCAAAAACTTC.

The genes are TRBV29-1 and TRBJ1-1; D is unresolved. Germline CDR1 is SQVTM and CDR2 is ANQGSEA. Trimming left V 6 bases short and J 1 base short, with 6 bases between. The CDR3 extends over 11 amino acids. CDR3 nucleotide sequence: TGCAGCGTGCATACGAACACTGAAGCTTTCTTT. Protein: CSVHTNTEAFF. Combining the CDR3 with reference TRBV29-1 and TRBJ1-1 gives the whole variable domain SAVISQKPSRDICQRGTSLTIQCQVDSQVTMMFWYRQQPGQSLTLIATANQGSEATYESGFVIDKFPISRPNLTFSTLTVSNMSPEDSSIYLCSVHTNTEAFFGQGTRLTVV.

The chain recombines TRBV19 with TRBJ2-2, with D hard to call. This CDR3 has 14 amino acids. Trimming took off 1 base at V and 3 bases at J, with 6 bases between the two ends. Germline-derived CDR1 and CDR2 are LNHDA and SQIVND (reference sequence). This CDR3 reads CASSIAGYTGELFF. In nucleotides, the CDR3 is TGTGCCAGTAGTATAGCTGGGTACACCGGGGAGCTGTTTTTT. The full variable domain, rest sourced from reference TRBV19 and TRBJ2-2, is DGGITQSPKYLFRKEGQNVTLSCEQNLNHDAMYWYRQDPGQGLRLIYYSQIVNDFQKGDIAEGYSVSREKKESFPLTVTSAQKNPTAFYLCASSIAGYTGELFFGEGSRLTVL.

This clone occurred once. The chain is built from TRBV3-1 (or the pseudogene TRBV3-2) and TRBJ2-7, with 11 positions matching TRBD1. With 1 base clipped from V and 5 bases from J, the junction kept 4 bases outside the gene matches. This CDR3 spans 15 amino acids. CDR1 is LGHDT, CDR2 YNNKEL, per germline (reference sequence). CDR3 sequence: CASSQGTGGLDEQYF. In nucleotides, the CDR3 is TGTGCCAGCAGCCAAGGGACAGGGGGCTTAGACGAGCAGTACTTC.

The V call is TRBV11-2, the J call TRBJ1-6, with 7 bases lining up with TRBD1. Germline CDR1 reads SGHAT; CDR2 reads FQNNGV. With 2 bases clipped from V and 5 bases from J, the junction kept 9 bases outside the gene matches. The CDR3 extends over 17 amino acids. DNA for the CDR3: TGTGCCAGCAGCTTAAAACCACCGGGACAGCATAATTCACCCCTCCACTTT. Translated, it gives CASSLKPPGQHNSPLHF.

This clone was detected only once. The V gene is TRBV10-2, the J gene TRBJ2-2; 7 bases fit TRBD1. CDR3 length equals 18 residues. Trimming cost V 4 bases and J 2 bases; bases outside gene matches: 13. Germline-derived CDR1 and CDR2 are WSHSY and SAAADI. The CDR3 sequence is CASSGVQGTNFNTGELFF. The CDR3 region has the DNA TGCGCCAGCAGTGGGGTACAGGGGACAAACTTCAACACCGGGGAGCTGTTTTTT.

The rearrangement uses TRBV6-2 or TRBV6-3 and TRBJ1-1; 7 bases are a match to TRBD1. CDR3 length: 15 amino acids. V shed 1 base and J 4 bases; nucleotides not matched to a gene: 6. Germline V CDR1 and CDR2: MNHEY, SVGEGT. CDR3 amino acids: CASSYFQGVITEAFF. CDR3 DNA sequence: TGTGCCAGCAGTTACTTCCAGGGGGTGATCACTGAAGCTTTCTTT.

The chain employs TRBV6-1 and TRBJ1-1; 8 bases line up with TRBD1. V lost 1 base to trimming and J lost 5 bases; unmatched junction nucleotides: 6. The CDR3 loop spans 15 amino acids. Germline loops: CDR1 MNHNS, CDR2 SASEGT. Written as DNA, the CDR3 is TGTGCCAGCAGTGAAGGGTGGACAGGGAGGACTGAAGCTTTCTTT. Encoded protein: CASSEGWTGRTEAFF.

The rearrangement joins TRBV27 to TRBJ2-2, with 8 bases that match TRBD2. This CDR3 comprises 15 residues. Germline V lookup: CDR1 MNHEY, CDR2 SMNVEV (reference sequence). With 5 bases clipped from V and 3 bases from J, the junction kept 5 bases outside the gene matches. CDR3 DNA sequence: TGTGCCAGCAGTCTCTGGCGGGAGGACACCGGGGAGCTGTTTTTT. Protein product: CASSLWREDTGELFF.